Below, 11 T cell receptor beta chains from the same sample are listed, as sequenced in a study of shared clonotypes between healthy human individuals. TCRdb keeps only in-frame clones here, not all; method: immunoSEQ multiplex PCR. The sample has a few million clones; 90% to 96% are singletons. The sample was naive CD4+ T cells sorted from blood. Subset meaning: CD45RA+ positively selected. These receptors came from a man in his late teens or twenties in good health.

This chain uses TRBV15 with TRBJ2-7, with D uncertain. Germline lookup yields CDR1 LNHNV and CDR2 YYDKDF (reference sequence). The CDR3 is made up of 15 amino acids. V was pared by 6 bases and J by 5 bases, with 20 bases between. In DNA form, the CDR3 reads TGTGCCACCAGTTCTCAGTGGCAGGTTTGGGACGAGCAGTACTTC. Translating gives CATSSQWQVWDEQYF. Combining the CDR3 with reference TRBV15 and TRBJ2-7 gives the whole variable domain DAMVIQNPRYQVTQFGKPVTLSCSQTLNHNVMYWYQQKSSQAPKLLFHYYDKDFNNEADTPDNFQSRRPNTSFCFLDIRSPGLGDTAMYLCATSSQWQVWDEQYFGPGTRLTVT.

The CDR3 region has the DNA TGTGCCAGCAGCCAAGATATAAGGTTCTCTGGAAACACCATATATTTT. Protein product: CASSQDIRFSGNTIYF. The chain recombines TRBV14 with TRBJ1-3; D remains ambiguous. The V gene lost 0 bases and the J gene lost 0 bases, with 9 bases spanning the gap. From germline, CDR1 is SGHDN and CDR2 FVKESK. This CDR3 region has 16 residues.

The V and J genes are TRBV6-5 and TRBJ2-2, with D perhaps matching TRBD1 (6 bases). The germline V gene encodes CDR1 MNHEY and CDR2 SVGAGI. CDR3 length: 15 residues. V was clipped by 6 bases and J by 1 base, with 12 bases between them. CDR3 DNA: TGTGCCAGCAGACCCCGGACAGTGAACACCGGGGAGCTGTTTTTT. Amino acid sequence: CASRPRTVNTGELFF.

This chain connects TRBV30 to TRBJ1-2; D may be TRBD1 (6 bases). The V gene lost 0 bases and the J gene lost 7 bases, with 21 bases spanning the gap. This CDR3 is 16 amino acids long. Per germline, CDR1 GTSNPN and CDR2 SVGIG (reference sequence). Here the CDR3 reads CAWSVRDTSILGGYTF. The CDR3 DNA is TGTGCCTGGAGTGTTAGGGACACCTCAATTCTAGGTGGCTACACCTTC.

Only one count was recorded for this clone. The chain links TRBV5-8 to TRBJ2-6; 7 bases fit TRBD2. From germline, CDR1 is SGHTS and CDR2 YDEGEE. This CDR3 has 19 amino acids. The J segment lost 5 bases and the V segment lost 0 bases, leaving 14 bases of the junction unmatched. The CDR3: CASSLVLKSGALRANVLTF. The DNA of the CDR3 is TGTGCCAGCAGCTTGGTTCTTAAAAGCGGGGCCTTGAGGGCCAACGTCCTGACTTTC.

V and J are TRBV29-1 and TRBJ2-2; D perhaps matches TRBD1 (5 bases). V lost 5 bases and J lost 1, with 8 bases in between. CDR1 SQVTM and CDR2 ANQGSEA come from the germline V gene. This CDR3 has 13 amino acids. CDR3 sequence reads: CSVSRVNTGELFF. The CDR3 DNA is TGCAGCGTTTCCAGGGTGAACACCGGGGAGCTGTTTTTT.

V usage is TRBV7-9 and J usage is TRBJ2-1, with D tentatively TRBD1 or TRBD2 (5 bases each). In germline, CDR1 is SEHNR, CDR2 FQNEAQ (reference sequence). The CDR3 consists of 14 residues. The V and J ends lost 5 bases and 3 bases respectively, with 11 bases between them. The DNA for the CDR3 is TGTGCCAGCAGCGGGGACGGATACTACAATGAGCAGTTCTTC. It specifies CASSGDGYYNEQFF.

V gene TRBV28 combines with J gene TRBJ1-1, with no clear D. CDR3 length: 14 amino acids. Germline lookup yields CDR1 MDHEN and CDR2 SYDVKM. The V end lost 6 bases, the J end lost 1 base, and 12 bases lay between the germline ends. The CDR3 coding sequence is TGTGCCAGCAGCGAAGGCACCAAGAACACTGAAGCTTTCTTT. Its protein product is CASSEGTKNTEAFF.

The rearrangement uses TRBV4-2 and TRBJ2-1; maybe TRBD1 (6 bases). Germline CDR1 is LGHNA and CDR2 is YNFKEQ. This CDR3 is 14 amino acids long. V was pared by 4 bases and J by 0 bases, with 7 bases between. CDR3 DNA: TGTGCCAGCAGCCTAGGGGGCTCCTACAATGAGCAGTTCTTC. This codes for CASSLGGSYNEQFF.

The chain combines TRBV4-1 with TRBJ1-2; no clear D gene. Germline CDR1 and CDR2: MGHRA and YSYEKL. V gave up 0 bases and J gave up 0 bases, with 8 bases separating them. The CDR3 contains 15 residues. The CDR3 protein is CASSQDSAANYGYTF. Written as DNA, the CDR3 is TGCGCCAGCAGCCAAGACAGCGCTGCTAACTATGGCTACACCTTC.

The chain is built from TRBV30 and TRBJ2-5; 7 nucleotides match TRBD2. CDR3 size: 13 residues. The J segment lost 5 bases and the V segment lost 5 bases, leaving 8 bases of the junction unmatched. Germline V CDR1 and CDR2: GTSNPN, SVGIG (reference sequence). The CDR3 spells CAWGPGGYETQYF. CDR3 sequence (DNA): TGTGCCTGGGGCCCGGGGGGATACGAGACCCAGTACTTC.